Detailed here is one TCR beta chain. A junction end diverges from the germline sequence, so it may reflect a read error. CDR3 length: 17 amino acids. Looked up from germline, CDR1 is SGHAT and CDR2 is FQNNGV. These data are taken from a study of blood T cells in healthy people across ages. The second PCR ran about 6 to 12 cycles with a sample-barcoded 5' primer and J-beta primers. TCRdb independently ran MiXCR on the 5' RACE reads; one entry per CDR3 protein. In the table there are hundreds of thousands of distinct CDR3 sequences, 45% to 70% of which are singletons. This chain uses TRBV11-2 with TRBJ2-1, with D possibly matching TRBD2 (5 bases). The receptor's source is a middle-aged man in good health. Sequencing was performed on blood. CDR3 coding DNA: TGTGCCAGCAGTCCCTTAAGCGGTGAGAGCTCCTGCAATGAGCAGTTCTTC. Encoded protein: CASSPLSGESSCNEQFF.